This T cell receptor (beta chain) was sequenced in a study of T-cell memory formation after mild COVID-19. The study, taken as a whole, reports: Clones that contracted from day 15 to 85 were balanced CD4/CD8, while later expanders leaned CD4+.

In its sample, this clonotype was seen a few times. Its antigen is undetermined. Constant-segment primers served in 5'RACE that generated TCR alpha and TCR beta cDNA libraries bearing sample barcodes and UMIs. TCRdb used MiXCR to reprocess the 5' RACE reads, holding one entry per CDR3 protein. Of about 350,000 distinct CDR3 sequences listed, around 15% are singletons. The V gene lost 4 bases and the J gene lost 7 bases, with 13 bases spanning the gap. The CDR3 is 12 residues long. Germline CDR1 SQVTM, CDR2 ANQGSEA. What was sequenced was PBMCs or a T cell subset sorted from them (not recorded which). This TCR came from a man in his late teens or twenties who had mild COVID-19 (a few samples of this study predate the infection). Cell type and time point are not known. The gene calls are TRBV29-1 and TRBJ1-2; weak D call: TRBD1 (5 bases). CDR3 in DNA: TGCAGCGTTGGGGGGTATCGTGGTGGCTACACCTTC. This sequence encodes CSVGGYRGGYTF.